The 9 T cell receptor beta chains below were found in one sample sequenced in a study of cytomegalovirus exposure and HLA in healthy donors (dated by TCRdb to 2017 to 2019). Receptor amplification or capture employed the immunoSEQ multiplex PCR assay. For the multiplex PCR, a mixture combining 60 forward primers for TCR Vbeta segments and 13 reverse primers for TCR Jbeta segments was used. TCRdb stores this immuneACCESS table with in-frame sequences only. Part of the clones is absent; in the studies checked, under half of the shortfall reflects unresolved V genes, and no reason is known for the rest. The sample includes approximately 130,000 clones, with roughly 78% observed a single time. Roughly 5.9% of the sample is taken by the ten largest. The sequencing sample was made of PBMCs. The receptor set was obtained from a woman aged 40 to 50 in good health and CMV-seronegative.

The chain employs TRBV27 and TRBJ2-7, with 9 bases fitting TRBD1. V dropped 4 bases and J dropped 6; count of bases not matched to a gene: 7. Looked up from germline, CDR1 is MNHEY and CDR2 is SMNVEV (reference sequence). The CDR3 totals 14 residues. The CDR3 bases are TGTGCCAGCAGTTCCGGACAGGGGAGGAGCGAGCAGTACTTC. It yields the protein CASSSGQGRSEQYF.

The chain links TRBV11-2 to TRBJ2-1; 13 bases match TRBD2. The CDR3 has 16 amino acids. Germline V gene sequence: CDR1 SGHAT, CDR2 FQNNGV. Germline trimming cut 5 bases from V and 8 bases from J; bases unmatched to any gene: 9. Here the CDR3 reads CASSPWTSGRLYEQFF. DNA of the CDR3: TGTGCCAGCAGCCCCTGGACTAGCGGGAGACTGTATGAGCAGTTCTTC.

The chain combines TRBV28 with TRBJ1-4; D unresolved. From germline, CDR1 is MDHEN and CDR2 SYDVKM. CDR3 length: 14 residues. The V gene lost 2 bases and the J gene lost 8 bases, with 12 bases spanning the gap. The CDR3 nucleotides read TGTGCCAGCAGTTTAGTGGGGAGAAGGGAAAAACTGTTTTTT. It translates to CASSLVGRREKLFF.

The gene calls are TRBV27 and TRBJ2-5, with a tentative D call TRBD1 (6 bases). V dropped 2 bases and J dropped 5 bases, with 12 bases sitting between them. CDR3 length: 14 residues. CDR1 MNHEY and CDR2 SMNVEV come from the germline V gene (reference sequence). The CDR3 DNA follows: TGTGCCAGCAGTTTAAAGGGGGTTCGGGAGACCCAGTACTTC. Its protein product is CASSLKGVRETQYF.

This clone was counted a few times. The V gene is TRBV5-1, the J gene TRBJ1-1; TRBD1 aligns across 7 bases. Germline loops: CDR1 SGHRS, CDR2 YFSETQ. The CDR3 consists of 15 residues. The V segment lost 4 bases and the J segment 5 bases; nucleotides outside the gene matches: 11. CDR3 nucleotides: TGCGCCAGCAGCACCCTACAGGGGAGTGGGACTGAAGCTTTCTTT. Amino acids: CASSTLQGSGTEAFF.

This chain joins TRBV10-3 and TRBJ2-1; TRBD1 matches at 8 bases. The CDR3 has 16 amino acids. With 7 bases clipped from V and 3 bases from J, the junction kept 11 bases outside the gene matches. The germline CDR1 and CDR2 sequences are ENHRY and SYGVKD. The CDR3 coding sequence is TGTGCCATCACTCGATTGGCAGGGGGCAGCTACAATGAGCAGTTCTTC. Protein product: CAITRLAGGSYNEQFF.

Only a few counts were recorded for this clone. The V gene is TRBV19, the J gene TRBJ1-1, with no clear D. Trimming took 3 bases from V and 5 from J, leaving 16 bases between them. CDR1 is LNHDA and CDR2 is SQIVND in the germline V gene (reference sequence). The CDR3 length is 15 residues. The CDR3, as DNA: TGTGCCAGTAGTATCGAAGGTGGGAGAGGTACTGAAGCTTTCTTT. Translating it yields CASSIEGGRGTEAFF. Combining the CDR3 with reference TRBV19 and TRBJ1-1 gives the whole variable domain DGGITQSPKYLFRKEGQNVTLSCEQNLNHDAMYWYRQDPGQGLRLIYYSQIVNDFQKGDIAEGYSVSREKKESFPLTVTSAQKNPTAFYLCASSIEGGRGTEAFFGQGTRLTVV.

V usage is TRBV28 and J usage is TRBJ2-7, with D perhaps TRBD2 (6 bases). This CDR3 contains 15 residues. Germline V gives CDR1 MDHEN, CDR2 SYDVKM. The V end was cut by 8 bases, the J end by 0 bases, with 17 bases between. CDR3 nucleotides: TGTGCCAGCCACTCCCCTAGCGCAGACTCCTACGAGCAGTACTTC. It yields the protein CASHSPSADSYEQYF.

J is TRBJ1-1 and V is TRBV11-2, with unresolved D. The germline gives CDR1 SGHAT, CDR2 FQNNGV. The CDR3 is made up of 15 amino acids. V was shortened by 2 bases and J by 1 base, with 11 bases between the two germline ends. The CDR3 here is CASSLTPGGNTEAFF. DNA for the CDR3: TGTGCCAGCAGCTTAACTCCTGGTGGGAACACTGAAGCTTTCTTT. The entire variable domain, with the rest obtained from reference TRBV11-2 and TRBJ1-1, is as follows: EAGVAQSPRYKIIEKRQSVAFWCNPISGHATLYWYQQILGQGPKLLIQFQNNGVVDDSQLPKDRFSAERLKGVDSTLKIQPAKLEDSAVYLCASSLTPGGNTEAFFGQGTRLTVV.